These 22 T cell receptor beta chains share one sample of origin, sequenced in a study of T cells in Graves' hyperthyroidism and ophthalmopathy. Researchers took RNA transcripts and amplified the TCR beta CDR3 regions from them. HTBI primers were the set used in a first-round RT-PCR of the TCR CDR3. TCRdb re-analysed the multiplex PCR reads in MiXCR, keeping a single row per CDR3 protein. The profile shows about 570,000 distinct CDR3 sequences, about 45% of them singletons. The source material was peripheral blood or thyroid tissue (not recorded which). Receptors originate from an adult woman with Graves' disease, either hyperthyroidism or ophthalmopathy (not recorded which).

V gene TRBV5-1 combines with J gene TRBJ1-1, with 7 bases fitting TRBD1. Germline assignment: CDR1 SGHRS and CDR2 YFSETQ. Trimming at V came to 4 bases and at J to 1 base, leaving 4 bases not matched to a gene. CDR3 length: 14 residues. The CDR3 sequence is CASSGQVENTEAFF. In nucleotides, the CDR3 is TGCGCCAGCAGCGGACAGGTTGAGAACACTGAAGCTTTCTTT.

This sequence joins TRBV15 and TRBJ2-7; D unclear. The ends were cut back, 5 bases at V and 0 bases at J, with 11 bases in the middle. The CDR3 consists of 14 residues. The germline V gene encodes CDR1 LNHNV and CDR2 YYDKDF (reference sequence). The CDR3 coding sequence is TGTGCCACCAGCGGAGCAGGCAGCTCCTACGAGCAGTACTTC. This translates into CATSGAGSSYEQYF.

The CDR3 loop reads CASSLHSNYGYTF. The CDR3 nucleotides are TGTGCCAGCAGTTTGCACAGCAACTATGGCTACACCTTC. The chain employs TRBV12-3 or TRBV12-4 and TRBJ1-2; D remains unclear. This CDR3 has 13 residues. V dropped 3 bases and J dropped 2 bases, with 7 bases sitting between them.

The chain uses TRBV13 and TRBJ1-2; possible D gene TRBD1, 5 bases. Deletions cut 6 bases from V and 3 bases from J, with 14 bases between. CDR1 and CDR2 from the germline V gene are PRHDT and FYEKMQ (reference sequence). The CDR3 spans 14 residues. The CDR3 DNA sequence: TGTGCCAGCAGACCCGGGGCCTTTTACTATGGCTACACCTTC. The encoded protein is CASRPGAFYYGYTF.

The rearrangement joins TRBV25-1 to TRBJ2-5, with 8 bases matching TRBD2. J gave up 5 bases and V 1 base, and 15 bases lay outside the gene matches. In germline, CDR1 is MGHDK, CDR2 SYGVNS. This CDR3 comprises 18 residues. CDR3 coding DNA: TGTGCCAGCAGTGAATTTGCGGTGGCTAGCGGGTCCGGGGAGACCCAGTACTTC. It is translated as CASSEFAVASGSGETQYF.

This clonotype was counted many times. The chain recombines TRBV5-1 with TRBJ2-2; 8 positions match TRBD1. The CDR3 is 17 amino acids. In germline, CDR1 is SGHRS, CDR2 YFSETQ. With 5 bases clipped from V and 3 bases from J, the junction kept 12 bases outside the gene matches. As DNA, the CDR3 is TGCGCCAGCAGGGCGTCCAGGGGGCTGATCGACACCGGGGAGCTGTTTTTT. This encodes CASRASRGLIDTGELFF.

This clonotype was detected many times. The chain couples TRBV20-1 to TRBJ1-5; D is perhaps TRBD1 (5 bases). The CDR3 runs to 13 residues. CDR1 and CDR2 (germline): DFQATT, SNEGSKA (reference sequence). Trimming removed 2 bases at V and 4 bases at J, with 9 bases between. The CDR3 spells CSARKTANQPQHF. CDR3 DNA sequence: TGCAGTGCTAGAAAGACAGCTAATCAGCCCCAGCATTTT.

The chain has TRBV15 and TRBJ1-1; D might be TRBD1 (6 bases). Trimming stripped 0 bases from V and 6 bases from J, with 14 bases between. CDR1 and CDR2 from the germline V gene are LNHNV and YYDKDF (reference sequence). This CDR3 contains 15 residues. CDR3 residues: CATSRDGRGNAEAFF. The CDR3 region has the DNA TGTGCCACCAGCAGAGACGGCAGGGGAAATGCTGAAGCTTTCTTT.

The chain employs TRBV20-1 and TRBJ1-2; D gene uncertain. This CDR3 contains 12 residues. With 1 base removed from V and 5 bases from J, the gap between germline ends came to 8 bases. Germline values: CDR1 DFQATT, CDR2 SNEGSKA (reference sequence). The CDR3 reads CSARVIGYGYTF. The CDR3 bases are TGCAGTGCTAGAGTTATCGGGTATGGCTACACCTTC.

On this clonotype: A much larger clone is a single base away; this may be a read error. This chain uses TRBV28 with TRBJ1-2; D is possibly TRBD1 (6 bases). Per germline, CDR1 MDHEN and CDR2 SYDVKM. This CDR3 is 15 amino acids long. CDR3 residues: CASSSYTEGHYGYIF. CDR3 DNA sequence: TGTGCCAGCAGTTCCTACACCGAGGGACACTATGGCTACATCTTC.

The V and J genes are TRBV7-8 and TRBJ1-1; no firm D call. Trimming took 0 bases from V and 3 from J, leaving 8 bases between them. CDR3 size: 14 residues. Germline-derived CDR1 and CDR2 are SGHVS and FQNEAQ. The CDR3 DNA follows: TGTGCCAGCAGCTTAGCCGGGAAACACACTGAAGCTTTCTTT. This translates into CASSLAGKHTEAFF.

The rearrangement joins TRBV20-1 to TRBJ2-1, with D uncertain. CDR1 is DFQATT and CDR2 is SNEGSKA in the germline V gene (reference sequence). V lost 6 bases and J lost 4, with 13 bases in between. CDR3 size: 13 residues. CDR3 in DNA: TGCAGTGCGCCTCGACTGGCGTACAATGAGCAGTTCTTC. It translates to CSAPRLAYNEQFF.

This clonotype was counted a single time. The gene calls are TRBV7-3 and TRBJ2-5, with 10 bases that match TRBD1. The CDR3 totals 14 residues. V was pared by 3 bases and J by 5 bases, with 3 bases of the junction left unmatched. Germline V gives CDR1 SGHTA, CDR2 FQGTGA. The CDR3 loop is CASSLGQGIETQYF. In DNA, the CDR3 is TGTGCCAGCAGCTTGGGACAGGGGATTGAGACCCAGTACTTC.

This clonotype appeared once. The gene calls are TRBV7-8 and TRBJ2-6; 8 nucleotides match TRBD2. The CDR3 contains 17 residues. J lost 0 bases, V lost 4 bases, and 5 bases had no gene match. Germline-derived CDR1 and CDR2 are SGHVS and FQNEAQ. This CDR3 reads CASSYSGVPSGANVLTF. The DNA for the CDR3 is TGTGCCAGCAGCTATAGCGGGGTACCCTCTGGGGCCAACGTCCTGACTTTC.

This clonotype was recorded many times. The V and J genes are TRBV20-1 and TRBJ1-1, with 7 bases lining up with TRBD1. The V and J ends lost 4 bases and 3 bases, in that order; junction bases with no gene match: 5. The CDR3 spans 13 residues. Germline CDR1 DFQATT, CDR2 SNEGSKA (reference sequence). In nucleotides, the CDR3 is TGCAGTGCTAAGGGCAGGGGGGACACTGAAGCTTTCTTT. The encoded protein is CSAKGRGDTEAFF.

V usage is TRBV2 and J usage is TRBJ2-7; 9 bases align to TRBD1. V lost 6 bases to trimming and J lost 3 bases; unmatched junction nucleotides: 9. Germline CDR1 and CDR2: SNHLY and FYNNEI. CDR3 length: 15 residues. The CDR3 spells CASSSGTGKDYEQYF. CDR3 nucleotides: TGTGCCAGCAGCTCCGGGACAGGGAAGGACTACGAGCAGTACTTC.

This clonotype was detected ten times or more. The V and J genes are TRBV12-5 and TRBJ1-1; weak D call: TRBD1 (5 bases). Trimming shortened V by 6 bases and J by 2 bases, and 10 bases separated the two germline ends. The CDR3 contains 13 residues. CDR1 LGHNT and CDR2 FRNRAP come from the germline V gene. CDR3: CASGVTANTEAFF. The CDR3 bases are TGTGCTAGTGGAGTGACAGCCAACACTGAAGCTTTCTTT. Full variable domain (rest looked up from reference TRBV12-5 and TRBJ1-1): DARVTQTPRHKVTEMGQEVTMRCQPILGHNTVFWYRQTMMQGLELLAYFRNRAPLDDSGMPKDRFSAEMPDATLATLKIQPSEPRDSAVYFCASGVTANTEAFFGQGTRLTVV.

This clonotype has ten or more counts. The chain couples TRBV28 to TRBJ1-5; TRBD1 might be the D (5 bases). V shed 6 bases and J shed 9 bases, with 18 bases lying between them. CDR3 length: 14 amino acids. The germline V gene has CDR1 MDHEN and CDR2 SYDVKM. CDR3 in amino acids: CASSTRQWTGPQHF. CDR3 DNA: TGTGCCAGCAGCACTCGACAGTGGACCGGGCCCCAGCATTTT.

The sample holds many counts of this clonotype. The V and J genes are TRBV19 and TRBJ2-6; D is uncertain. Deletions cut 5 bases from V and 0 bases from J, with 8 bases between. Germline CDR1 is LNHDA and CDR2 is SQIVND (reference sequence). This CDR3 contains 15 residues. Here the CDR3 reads CASSPSVSGANVLTF. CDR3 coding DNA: TGTGCCAGTAGTCCTTCAGTCTCTGGGGCCAACGTCCTGACTTTC.

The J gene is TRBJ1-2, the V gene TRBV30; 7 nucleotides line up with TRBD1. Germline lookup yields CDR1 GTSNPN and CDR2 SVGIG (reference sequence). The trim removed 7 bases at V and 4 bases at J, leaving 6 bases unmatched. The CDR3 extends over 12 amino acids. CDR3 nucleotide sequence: TGTGCCTCCCAGGGGGACGGCTATGGCTACACCTTC. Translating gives CASQGDGYGYTF.

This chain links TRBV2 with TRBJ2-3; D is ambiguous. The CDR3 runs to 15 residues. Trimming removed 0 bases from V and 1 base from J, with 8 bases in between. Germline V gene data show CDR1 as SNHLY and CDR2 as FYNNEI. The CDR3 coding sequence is TGTGCCAGCAGTGAAGCCGGGTATGGCACAGATACGCAGTATTTT. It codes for CASSEAGYGTDTQYF.

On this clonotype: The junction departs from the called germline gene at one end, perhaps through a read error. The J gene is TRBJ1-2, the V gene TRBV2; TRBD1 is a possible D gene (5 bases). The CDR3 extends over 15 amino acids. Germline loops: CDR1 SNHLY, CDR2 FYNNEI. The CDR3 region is CASSAQGGFHYGSTF. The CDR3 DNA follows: TGTGCCAGCAGTGCCCAGGGTGGATTTCACTATGGCTCCACCTTC.